One T cell receptor beta chain is described in this entry. This sample is part of a study of T cell responses to AZD1222 COVID-19 vaccine. Profiling relied on immunoSEQ multiplex PCR, and the TCRdb table lists in-frame clones only, not all of them. Of about 70,000 clones in the sample, less than 95% were seen once. This TCR derives from an adult who received the AZD1222 COVID-19 vaccine. The starting material was peripheral blood, obtained 28 days after the second AZD1222 dose.

The CDR3 region has the DNA TGTGCCAGCATCACGGGGCCTCGCGGAGGGCACTATGGCTACACCTTC. It translates to CASITGPRGGHYGYTF. The chain employs TRBV9 and TRBJ1-2; perhaps TRBD1 as D (5 bases). This CDR3 is built from 16 residues. Germline V lookup: CDR1 SGDLS, CDR2 YYNGEE. The ends were cut back, 6 bases at V and 3 bases at J, with 21 bases in the middle.